This T cell receptor (beta chain) was identified in a study of T cell responses to AZD1222 COVID-19 vaccine (dated by TCRdb to about 2021). A note on the overall study: A total of approximately 250 trial participants underwent TCR sequencing, of whom some 200 had received two doses of AZD1222 and some 25 had received two doses of the MenACWY control vaccine. Trial participants were enrolled by age into 18-55, 56-69 and 70-plus year subgroups, with about 150, 28 and 57 TCR-sequenced participants respectively.

Worth noting for this clone: The target of this receptor is not known. No much larger clone exists at a distance of one base, and base qualities are not known.

CDR1 is given as LGHNT and CDR2 as FRNRAP, both from the germline V gene. The junction shows trimming of 1 base on V and 9 bases on J, plus 7 bases between the germline ends. From its cysteine to its phenylalanine, the CDR3 spans 13 amino acids. The entry retains the CDR3 DNA only, 39 bases that are in frame from base 1. Interpreted using the paper, the time point label stands for: about 28 days (+/-7) after the second vaccine dose. AZD1222 recipients with second doses at about 4 weeks or about 12 weeks were pooled, because spike-specific TCR depth and breadth did not differ between schedules. Vaccinee samples were obtained from the UK trials COV001 and COV002, which included a single-blind randomized controlled phase 2/3 trial of AZD1222 (ChAdOx1 nCoV-19) in healthy adults. Trial participant PBMC samples were collected at day 0 and day 28 after the second dose for TCRbeta chain sequencing. The CDR3 regions of human TCRbeta chains were analyzed by immunosequencing. In the authors' own workflow: TCRs in the repertoires were compared against a reference library of SARS-CoV-2-specific TCRs that had been generated with the MIRA antigen-specificity platform. Breadth was defined as the fraction of unique TCRs that were SARS-CoV-2-associated, and depth was defined as the fraction of total T cells that were SARS-CoV-2-associated. Using the MIRA data, each spike-specific TCR was assigned both to the spike region to which the TCR was reactive and to a CD4 or CD8 class. Log10-transformed breadth and depth values were compared by one-way ANOVA with Sidak's multiple comparisons tests. Imported from immuneACCESS, the table was reduced by TCRdb to in-frame sequences with V and J called. These copies leave out some clones; in studies compared against another copy, an unresolved V gene accounts for under half, and the cause of the remainder is not known. The DNA was the basis for D and trimming; V, J and clone size are from that table. Within this sample are 98,000 or so clones, with about 90% of them counted one time only. The ten largest clones take up 16% of the sample.

General conclusions and limits of the study: CD4 TCRs associated with the vaccine covered the entire spike protein, and the dominant responses were in regions 160-218 and 743-854. The 56-69-year group was small, and its depth increase did not reach significance, likely because of low power. Reportedly, almost half of the unique spike-specific TCRs recognized epitopes lying outside the regions that are mutated in the B.1.351 and B.1.1.7 variants. Because no day 14 peak-response samples were available, repertoires were characterized only after the peak T cell response. After two AZD1222 doses, both the breadth and the depth of spike-specific TCRs were significantly higher than at day 0 and than in MenACWY recipients. Participants were mostly white British, with more females than males. The authors suggested clonal diversity may have been underestimated. Conclusions about previously exposed vaccinees are limited, since just a handful of AZD1222 recipients were seropositive for SARS-CoV-2 at baseline.

The clonotype was recovered from an adult who received the AZD1222 COVID-19 vaccine. Recombination connected TRBV12-5 to TRBJ1-6; the best D guess is TRBD1, with 5 bases matching. The sample in question was peripheral blood, obtained 28 days after the second AZD1222 dose. The DNA sequence is TGTGCTAGTGGTTTGGATAGGGGTTCACCCCTCCACTTT. The resulting protein is CASGLDRGSPLHF.